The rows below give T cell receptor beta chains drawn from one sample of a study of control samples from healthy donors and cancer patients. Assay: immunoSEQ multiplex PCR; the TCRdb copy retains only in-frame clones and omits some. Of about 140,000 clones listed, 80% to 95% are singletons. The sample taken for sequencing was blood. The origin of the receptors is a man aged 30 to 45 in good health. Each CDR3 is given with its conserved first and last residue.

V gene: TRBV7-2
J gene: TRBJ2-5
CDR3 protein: CASSLAGSETQYF

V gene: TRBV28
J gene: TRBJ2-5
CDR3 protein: CASSSGVSGGRATQYF

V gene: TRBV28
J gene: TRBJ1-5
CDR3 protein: CASKAGTGGQPQHF

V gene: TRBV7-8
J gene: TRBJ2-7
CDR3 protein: CASSLGRGAAHEQYF

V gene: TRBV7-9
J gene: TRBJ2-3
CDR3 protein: CASSHGTGGGYTQYF

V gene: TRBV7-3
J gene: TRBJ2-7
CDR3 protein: CAITPPGTDAYEQYF

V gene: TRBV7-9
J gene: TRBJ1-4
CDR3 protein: CASSETGVREKLFF

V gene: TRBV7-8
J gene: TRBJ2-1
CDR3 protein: CASSIHEQFF

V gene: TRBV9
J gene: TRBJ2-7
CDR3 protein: CASSGSSGRYEQYF

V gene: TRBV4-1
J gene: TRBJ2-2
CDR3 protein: CASSQVLDSTGELFF

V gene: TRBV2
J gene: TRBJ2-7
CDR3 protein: CASSRQGKTYEQYF

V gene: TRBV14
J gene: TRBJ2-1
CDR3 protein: CASSQVNEQFF

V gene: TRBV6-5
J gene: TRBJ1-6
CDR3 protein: CASSNNSPLHF

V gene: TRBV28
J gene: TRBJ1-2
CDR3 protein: CASSPGSTNYGYTF

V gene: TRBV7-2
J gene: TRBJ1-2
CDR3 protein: CASSLGLAGALDGYTF

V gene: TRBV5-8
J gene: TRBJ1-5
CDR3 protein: CASSATPGARSQPQHF

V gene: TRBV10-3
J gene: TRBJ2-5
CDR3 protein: CAISERAVVEETQYF

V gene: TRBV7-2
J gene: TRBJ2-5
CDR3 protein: CASSLPETQYF

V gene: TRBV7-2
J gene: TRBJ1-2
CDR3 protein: CASSSRTGSIYGYTF

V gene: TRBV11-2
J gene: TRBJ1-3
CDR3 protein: CASSLPFGGGGNTIYF

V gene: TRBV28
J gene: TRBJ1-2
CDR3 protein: CASSFQEGPGYTF

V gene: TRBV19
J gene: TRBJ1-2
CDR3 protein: CASSIDASHYGYTF

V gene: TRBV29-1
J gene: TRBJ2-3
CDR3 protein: CSVEEDGQVTDTQYF

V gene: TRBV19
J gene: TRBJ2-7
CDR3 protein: CASSFQGYHEQYF

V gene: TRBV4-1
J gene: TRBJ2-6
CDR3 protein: CASSQVRPGANVLTF

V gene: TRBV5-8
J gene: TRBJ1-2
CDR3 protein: CASSPRDGYYGYTF

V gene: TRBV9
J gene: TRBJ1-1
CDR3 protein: CASSVASQGLAEAFF

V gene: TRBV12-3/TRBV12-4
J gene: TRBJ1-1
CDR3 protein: CATVDRVGTEAFF

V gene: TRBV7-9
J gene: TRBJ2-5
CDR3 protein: CASSFLAGGQFETQYF

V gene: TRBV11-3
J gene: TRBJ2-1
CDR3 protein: CASGRLANEQFF

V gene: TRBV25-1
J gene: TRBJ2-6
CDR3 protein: CASAKQPGTGRGANVLTF

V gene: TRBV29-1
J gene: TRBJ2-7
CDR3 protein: CSVTGQFRDEQYF

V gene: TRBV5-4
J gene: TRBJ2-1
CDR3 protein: CASSAGPSGSLNEQFF

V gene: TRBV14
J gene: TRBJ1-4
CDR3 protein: CASSQGPGRTNEKLFF